This section outlines one T cell receptor beta chain sequence together with its context. This CDR3 has 13 residues. Germline CDR1 and CDR2: MNHEY and SVGEGT. V lost 6 bases and J lost 7, with 15 bases in between. This entry is derived from a study of blood T cell repertoires in COVID-19. Using immunoSEQ multiplex PCR, the repertoire was profiled, and TCRdb retains in-frame clones only, with some absent. The sample shows 56,000 or so clones, 80% to 90% of them seen only once. V gene TRBV6-2 or TRBV6-3 combines with J gene TRBJ2-5, with a possible D match to TRBD2 (5 bases). The receptor's source is a woman older than 75 with active COVID-19. The sequencing sample was made of peripheral blood. DNA for the CDR3: TGTGCCAGCAGCACTAGTGGAAAGGGGACCCAGTACTTC. The encoded protein is CASSTSGKGTQYF.